The next 10 T cell receptor beta chains were all read from a single sample in a study of control samples from healthy donors and cancer patients. Measured with immunoSEQ multiplex PCR; TCRdb has only the in-frame clones, and not every one. This table holds roughly 120,000 clones, just over 90% found once. Sequencing was carried out using PBMCs. Receptor source: a man aged 50-60 years with head and neck cancer.

J is TRBJ1-5 and V is TRBV16; D not certain. V lost 3 bases and J lost 3, with 12 bases in between. The CDR3 covers 15 residues. Germline V lookup: CDR1 KGHSY, CDR2 FQNENV. The CDR3 coding sequence is TGTGCCAGCAGCCACTCATCCGGGGTCAATCAGCCCCAGCATTTT. This codes for CASSHSSGVNQPQHF.

The chain carries TRBV27 and TRBJ1-4, with TRBD1 matching over 7 bases. J lost 3 bases, V lost 4 bases, and 2 bases had no gene match. This CDR3 contains 14 residues. The germline V gene encodes CDR1 MNHEY and CDR2 SMNVEV (reference sequence). The CDR3: CASSSGTANEKLFF. The CDR3 coding sequence is TGTGCCAGCAGTTCGGGGACAGCTAATGAAAAACTGTTTTTT.

A few counts support this clone. The rearrangement joins TRBV4-1 to TRBJ1-1; D is undetermined. V shed 1 base and J shed 4 bases, with 13 bases lying between them. CDR1 is MGHRA, CDR2 YSYEKL, per germline. This CDR3 spans 15 amino acids. This CDR3 reads CASSQGPWVGTEAFF. The DNA for the CDR3 is TGCGCCAGCAGCCAAGGGCCGTGGGTGGGCACTGAAGCTTTCTTT.

This chain joins TRBV29-1 and TRBJ2-3; D remains ambiguous. V shed 1 base and J shed 0 bases, with 8 bases lying between them. The V gene's germline CDR1 is SQVTM and CDR2 ANQGSEA. There are 14 residues in the CDR3. The CDR3 DNA reads TGCAGCGTTGAAGTCGGTGGTAGCACAGATACGCAGTATTTT. Its translation is CSVEVGGSTDTQYF.

The gene calls are TRBV7-9 and TRBJ1-2, with 7 bases matching TRBD1. Germline V CDR1 and CDR2: SEHNR, FQNEAQ (reference sequence). Trimming at V came to 5 bases and at J to 8 bases, leaving 5 bases not matched to a gene. The CDR3 loop spans 12 amino acids. The CDR3 sequence: CASSGYRGGYTF. DNA for the CDR3: TGTGCCAGCAGCGGGTACAGGGGCGGCTACACCTTC.

CDR3 residues: CASSLVRSDTQYF. The CDR3, as DNA: TGTGCCAGCAGCTTGGTTCGGTCCGACACGCAGTATTTT. This chain links TRBV5-4 with TRBJ2-3, with unresolved D. This CDR3 spans 13 amino acids. Germline values: CDR1 SGHNT, CDR2 YYREEE (reference sequence). The V end lost 0 bases, the J end lost 9 bases, and 11 bases lay between the germline ends.

This rearrangement joins TRBV6-6 to TRBJ1-3, with D unclear. Germline CDR1 is MNHNY and CDR2 is SVGAGI (reference sequence). The CDR3 contains 15 residues. Deletions cut 6 bases from V and 4 bases from J, with 16 bases between. CDR3 sequence reads: CASSSTEREGNTIYF. For the CDR3, the DNA is TGTGCCAGCAGCTCGACGGAAAGGGAAGGAAACACCATATATTTT.

The chain links TRBV7-2 to TRBJ2-1; the D gene is possibly TRBD1 (5 bases). This CDR3 spans 16 amino acids. V lost 1 base, J lost 6 bases, and 16 bases lay in between. Germline loops: CDR1 SGHTA, CDR2 FQGNSA. The CDR3 DNA follows: TGTGCCAGCAGCTTAGTGCCCAGGGCCCAGGGCAATGAGCAGTTCTTC. Its translation is CASSLVPRAQGNEQFF.

V gene TRBV28 combines with J gene TRBJ1-6, with D unresolved. V was trimmed by 2 bases and J by 10 bases, leaving 6 bases between them. Germline V gives CDR1 MDHEN, CDR2 SYDVKM. The length of the CDR3 is 12 residues. Here the CDR3 DNA reads TGTGCCAGCAGTTTAGTCCAATCACCCCTCCACTTT. Protein product: CASSLVQSPLHF.

This clone was found once. The genes are TRBV6-5 and TRBJ2-1; unclear D gene. V was shortened by 2 bases and J by 3 bases, with 8 bases between the two germline ends. The CDR3 has 14 amino acids. Germline lookup yields CDR1 MNHEY and CDR2 SVGAGI. The CDR3 region has the DNA TGTGCCAGCAGTTACACATCCAGCTACAATGAGCAGTTCTTC. Translation: CASSYTSSYNEQFF.